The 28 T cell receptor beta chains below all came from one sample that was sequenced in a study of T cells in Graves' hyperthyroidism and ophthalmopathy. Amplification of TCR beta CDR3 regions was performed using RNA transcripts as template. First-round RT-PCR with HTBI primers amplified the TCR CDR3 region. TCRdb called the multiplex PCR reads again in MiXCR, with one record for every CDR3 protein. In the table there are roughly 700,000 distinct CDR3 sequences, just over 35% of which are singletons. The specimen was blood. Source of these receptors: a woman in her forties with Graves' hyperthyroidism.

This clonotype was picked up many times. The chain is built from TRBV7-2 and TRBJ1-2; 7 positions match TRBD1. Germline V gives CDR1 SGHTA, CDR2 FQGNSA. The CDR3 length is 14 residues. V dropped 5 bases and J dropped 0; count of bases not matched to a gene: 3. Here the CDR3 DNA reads TGTGCCAGCAGCAGGGGACAGCCTAACTATGGCTACACCTTC. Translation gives CASSRGQPNYGYTF.

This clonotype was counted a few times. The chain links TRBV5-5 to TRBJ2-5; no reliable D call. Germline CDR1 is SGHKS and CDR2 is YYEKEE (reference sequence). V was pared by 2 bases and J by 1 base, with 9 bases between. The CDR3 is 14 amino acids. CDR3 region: CASSLVPSQETQYF. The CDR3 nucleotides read TGTGCCAGCAGCTTAGTGCCAAGCCAAGAGACCCAGTACTTC.

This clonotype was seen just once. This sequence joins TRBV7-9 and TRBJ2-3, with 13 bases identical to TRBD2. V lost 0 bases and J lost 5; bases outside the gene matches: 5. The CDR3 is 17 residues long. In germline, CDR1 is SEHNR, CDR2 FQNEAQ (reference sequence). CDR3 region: CASSLAGLAGERDTQYF. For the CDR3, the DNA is TGTGCCAGCAGCTTAGCAGGACTAGCGGGAGAACGAGATACGCAGTATTTT.

The CDR3 nucleotides read TGCAGTGCTAGAGATGGACAGTACTTC. It specifies CSARDGQYF. The chain has TRBV20-1 and TRBJ2-5, with D uncertain. Germline assignment: CDR1 DFQATT and CDR2 SNEGSKA (reference sequence). The CDR3 covers 9 residues. V was shortened by 0 bases and J by 11 bases, with 4 bases between the two germline ends.

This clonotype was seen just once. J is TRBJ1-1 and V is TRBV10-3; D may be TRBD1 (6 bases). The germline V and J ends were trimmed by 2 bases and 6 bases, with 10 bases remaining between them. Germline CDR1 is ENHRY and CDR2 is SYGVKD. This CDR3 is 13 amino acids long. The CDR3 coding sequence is TGTGCCATCAGTGAGACAGGGTGGGCTGAAGCTTTCTTT. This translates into CAISETGWAEAFF.

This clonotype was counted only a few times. The CDR3 DNA reads as TGTGCCAGCAGTACCGGGGGACAGGGGAGGGATGGCTACACCTTC. It encodes CASSTGGQGRDGYTF. The chain recombines TRBV28 with TRBJ1-2; 10 bases map to TRBD1. With 5 bases clipped from V and 6 bases from J, the junction kept 9 bases outside the gene matches. The CDR3 runs to 15 residues. Germline V CDR1 and CDR2: MDHEN, SYDVKM.

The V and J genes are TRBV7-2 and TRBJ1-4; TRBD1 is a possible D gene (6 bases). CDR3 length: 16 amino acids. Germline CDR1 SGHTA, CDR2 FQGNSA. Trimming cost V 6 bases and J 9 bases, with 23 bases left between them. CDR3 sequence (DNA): TGTGCCAGCAGTCCAGGGGCACTCGGGGGGAGTAAAAAACTGTTTTTT. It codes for CASSPGALGGSKKLFF. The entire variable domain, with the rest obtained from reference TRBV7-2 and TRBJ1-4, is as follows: GAGVSQSPSNKVTEKGKDVELRCDPISGHTALYWYRQSLGQGLEFLIYFQGNSAPDKSGLPSDRFSAERTGGSVSTLTIQRTQQEDSAVYLCASSPGALGGSKKLFFGSGTQLSVL.

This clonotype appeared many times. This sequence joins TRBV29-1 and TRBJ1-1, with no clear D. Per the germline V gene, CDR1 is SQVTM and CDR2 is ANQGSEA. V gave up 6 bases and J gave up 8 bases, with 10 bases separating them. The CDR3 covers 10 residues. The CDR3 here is CSVVAGEAFF. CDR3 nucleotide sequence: TGCAGCGTCGTGGCAGGCGAAGCTTTCTTT.

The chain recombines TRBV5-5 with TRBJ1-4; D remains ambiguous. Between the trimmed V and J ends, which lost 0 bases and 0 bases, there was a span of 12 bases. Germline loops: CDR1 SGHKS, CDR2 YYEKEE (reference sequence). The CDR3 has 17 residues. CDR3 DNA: TGTGCCAGCAGCTTGGCTTGGGGAGCCCCAACTAATGAAAAACTGTTTTTT. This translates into CASSLAWGAPTNEKLFF. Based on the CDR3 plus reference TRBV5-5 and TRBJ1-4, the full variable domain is DAGVTQSPTHLIKTRGQQVTLRCSPISGHKSVSWYQQVLGQGPQFIFQYYEKEERGRGNFPDRFSARQFPNYSSELNVNALLLGDSALYLCASSLAWGAPTNEKLFFGSGTQLSVL.

CDR3 nucleotides: TGCAGCGTTCCTAAGGGACAGGGTACAGATACGCAGTATTTT. Translating it yields CSVPKGQGTDTQYF. The chain is built from TRBV29-1 and TRBJ2-3; TRBD1 aligns across 9 bases. The junction had 6 bases not matched to a gene; V was cut back by 5 bases and J by 3 bases. The CDR3 is made up of 14 amino acids. Germline V CDR1 and CDR2: SQVTM, ANQGSEA.

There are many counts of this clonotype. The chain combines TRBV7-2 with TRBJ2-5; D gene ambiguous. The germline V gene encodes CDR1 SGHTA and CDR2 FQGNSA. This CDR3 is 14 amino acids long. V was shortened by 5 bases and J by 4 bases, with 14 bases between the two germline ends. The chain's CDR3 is CASSPEAWVETQYF. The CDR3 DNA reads TGTGCCAGCAGCCCAGAAGCGTGGGTAGAGACCCAGTACTTC.

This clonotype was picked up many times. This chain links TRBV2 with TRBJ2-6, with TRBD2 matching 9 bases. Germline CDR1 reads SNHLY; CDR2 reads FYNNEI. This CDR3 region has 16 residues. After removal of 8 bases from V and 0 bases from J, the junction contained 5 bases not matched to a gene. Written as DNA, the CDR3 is TGTGCCAGCCTAGCGGGGCTAACCTCTGGGGCCAACGTCCTGACTTTC. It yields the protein CASLAGLTSGANVLTF.

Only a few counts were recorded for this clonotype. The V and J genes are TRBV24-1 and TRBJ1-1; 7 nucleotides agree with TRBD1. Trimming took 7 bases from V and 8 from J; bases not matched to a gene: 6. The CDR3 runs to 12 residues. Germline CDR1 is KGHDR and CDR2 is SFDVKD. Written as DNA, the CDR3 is TGTGCCACCAGGGGGACAGTCGGAGAAGCTTTCTTT. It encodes CATRGTVGEAFF.

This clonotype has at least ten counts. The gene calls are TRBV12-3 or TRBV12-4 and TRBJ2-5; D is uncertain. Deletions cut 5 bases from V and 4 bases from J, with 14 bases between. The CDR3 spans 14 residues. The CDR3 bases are TGTGCCAGCAGTGCCGGCTTGCGAGTAGAGACCCAGTACTTC. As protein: CASSAGLRVETQYF.

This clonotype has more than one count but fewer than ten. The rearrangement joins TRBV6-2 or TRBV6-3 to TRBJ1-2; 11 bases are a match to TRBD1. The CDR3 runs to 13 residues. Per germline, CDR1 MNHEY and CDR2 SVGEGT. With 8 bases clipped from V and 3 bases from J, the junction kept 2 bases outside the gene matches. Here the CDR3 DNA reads TGTGCCAGCGGACAGGGGGCCGACTATGGCTACACCTTC. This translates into CASGQGADYGYTF.

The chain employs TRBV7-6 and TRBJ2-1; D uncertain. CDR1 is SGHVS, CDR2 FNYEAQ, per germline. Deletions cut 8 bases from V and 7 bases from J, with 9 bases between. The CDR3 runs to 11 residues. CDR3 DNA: TGTGCCAGCCTGAACGGGAATGAGCAGTTCTTC. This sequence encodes CASLNGNEQFF.

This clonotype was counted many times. CDR3 loop: CSVDYGEKLFF. The CDR3 bases are TGCAGCGTTGATTACGGGGAAAAACTGTTTTTT. This chain uses TRBV29-1 with TRBJ1-4; no definite D call. Germline V lookup: CDR1 SQVTM, CDR2 ANQGSEA. The ends were cut back, 3 bases at V and 8 bases at J, with 7 bases in the middle. CDR3 length equals 11 residues.

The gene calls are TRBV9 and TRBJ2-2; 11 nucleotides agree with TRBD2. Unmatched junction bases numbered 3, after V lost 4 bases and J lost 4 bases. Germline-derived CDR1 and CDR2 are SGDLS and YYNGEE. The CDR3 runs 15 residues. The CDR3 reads CASSLGLAATGELFF. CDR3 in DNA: TGTGCCAGCAGCTTGGGACTAGCGGCCACCGGGGAGCTGTTTTTT.

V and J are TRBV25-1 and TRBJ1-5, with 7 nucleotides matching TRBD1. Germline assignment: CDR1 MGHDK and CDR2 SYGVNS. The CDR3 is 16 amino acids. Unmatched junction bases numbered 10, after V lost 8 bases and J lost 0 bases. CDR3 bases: TGTGCCAGCTCACCAACCGGACAGGTTAGCAATCAGCCCCAGCATTTT. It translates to CASSPTGQVSNQPQHF.

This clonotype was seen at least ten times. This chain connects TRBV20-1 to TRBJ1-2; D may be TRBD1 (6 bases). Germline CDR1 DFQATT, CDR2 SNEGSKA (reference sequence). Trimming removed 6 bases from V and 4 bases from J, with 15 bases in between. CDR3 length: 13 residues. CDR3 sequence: CSATDSVGYGYTF. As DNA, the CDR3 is TGCAGTGCCACGGACAGCGTCGGCTATGGCTACACCTTC.

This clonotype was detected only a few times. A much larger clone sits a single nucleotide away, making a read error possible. CDR3 sequence (DNA): TGTGCCAGCAGGCTAGGGAATTCACCCCTCCACTTT. Residues: CASRLGNSPLHF. The rearrangement uses TRBV12-3 or TRBV12-4 and TRBJ1-6; D is unclear. Trimming stripped 6 bases from V and 7 bases from J, with 7 bases between. The CDR3 has 12 amino acids.

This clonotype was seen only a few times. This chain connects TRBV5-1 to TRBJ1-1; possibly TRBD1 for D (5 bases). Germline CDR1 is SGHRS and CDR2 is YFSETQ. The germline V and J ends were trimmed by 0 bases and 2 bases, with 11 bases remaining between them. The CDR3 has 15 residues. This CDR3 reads CASSLGRGPNTEAFF. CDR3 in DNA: TGCGCCAGCAGCTTGGGGAGGGGCCCTAACACTGAAGCTTTCTTT.

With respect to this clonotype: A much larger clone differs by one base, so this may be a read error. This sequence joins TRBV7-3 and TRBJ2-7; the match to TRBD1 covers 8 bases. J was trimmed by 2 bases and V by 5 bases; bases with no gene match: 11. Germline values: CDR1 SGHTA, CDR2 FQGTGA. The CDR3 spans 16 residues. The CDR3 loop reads CASSGDRGSSAYEQYF. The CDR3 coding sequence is TGTGCCAGCAGCGGAGACAGGGGTTCCTCCGCCTACGAGCAGTACTTC.

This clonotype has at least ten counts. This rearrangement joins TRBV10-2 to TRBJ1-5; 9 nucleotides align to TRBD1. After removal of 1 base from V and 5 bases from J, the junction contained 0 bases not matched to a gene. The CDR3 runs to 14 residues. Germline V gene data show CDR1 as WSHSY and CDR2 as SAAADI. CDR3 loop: CASSEYRGHQPQHF. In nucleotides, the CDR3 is TGCGCCAGCAGTGAGTACAGGGGGCATCAGCCCCAGCATTTT.

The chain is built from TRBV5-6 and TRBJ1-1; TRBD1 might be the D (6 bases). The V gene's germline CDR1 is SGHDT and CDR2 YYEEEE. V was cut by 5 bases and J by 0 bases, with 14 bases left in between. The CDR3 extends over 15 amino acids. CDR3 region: CASSLLRGMNTEAFF. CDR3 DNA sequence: TGTGCCAGCAGTTTACTCAGGGGAATGAACACTGAAGCTTTCTTT.

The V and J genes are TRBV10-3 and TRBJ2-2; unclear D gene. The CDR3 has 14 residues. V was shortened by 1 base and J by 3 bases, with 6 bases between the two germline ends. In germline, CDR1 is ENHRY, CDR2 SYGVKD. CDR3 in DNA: TGTGCCATCAGTGAGTATGCAGACACCGGGGAGCTGTTTTTT. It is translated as CAISEYADTGELFF.

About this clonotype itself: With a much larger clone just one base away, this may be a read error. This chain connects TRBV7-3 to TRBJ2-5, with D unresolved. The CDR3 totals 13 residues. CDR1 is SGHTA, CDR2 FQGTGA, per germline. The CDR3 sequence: CASSKQIGEAQYF. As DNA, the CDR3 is TGTGCCAGCAGCAAACAAATCGGAGAGGCCCAGTACTTC. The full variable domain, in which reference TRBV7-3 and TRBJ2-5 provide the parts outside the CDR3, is GAGVSQTPSNKVTEKGKYVELRCDPISGHTALYWYRQSLGQGPEFLIYFQGTGAADDSGLPNDRFFAVRPEGSVSTLKIQRTERGDSAVYLCASSKQIGEAQYFGPGTRLLVL.

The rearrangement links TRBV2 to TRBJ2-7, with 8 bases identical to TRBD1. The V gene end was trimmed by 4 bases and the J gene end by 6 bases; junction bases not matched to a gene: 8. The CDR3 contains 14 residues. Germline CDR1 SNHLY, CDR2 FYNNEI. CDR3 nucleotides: TGTGCCAGCAGTGGGGACAGGCTGAGGATCGAGCAGTACTTC. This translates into CASSGDRLRIEQYF.